This T cell receptor (beta chain) was found in a study of cytomegalovirus exposure and HLA in healthy donors. The CDR3 spans 16 residues. J was trimmed by 7 bases and V by 2 bases; bases with no gene match: 6. The V gene's germline CDR1 is LGHNA and CDR2 YSLEER. The PCR was carried out with 60 Vbeta primers and 13 Jbeta primers. Assay used: immunoSEQ multiplex PCR; TCRdb lists only in-frame clones, some missing. The profile covers 150,000 or so clones, with almost 80% appearing a single time and around 0.98% taken by the ten largest. The chain recombines TRBV4-3 with TRBJ2-2; 11 bases line up with TRBD2. The TCR originated in a woman in her forties or fifties in good health and CMV-seropositive. What was sequenced was PBMCs. The CDR3 DNA reads as TGCGCCAGCAGCCAAATTAGCGGGGGGGCCGGCGGGGAGCTGTTTTTT. This gives the protein CASSQISGGAGGELFF.